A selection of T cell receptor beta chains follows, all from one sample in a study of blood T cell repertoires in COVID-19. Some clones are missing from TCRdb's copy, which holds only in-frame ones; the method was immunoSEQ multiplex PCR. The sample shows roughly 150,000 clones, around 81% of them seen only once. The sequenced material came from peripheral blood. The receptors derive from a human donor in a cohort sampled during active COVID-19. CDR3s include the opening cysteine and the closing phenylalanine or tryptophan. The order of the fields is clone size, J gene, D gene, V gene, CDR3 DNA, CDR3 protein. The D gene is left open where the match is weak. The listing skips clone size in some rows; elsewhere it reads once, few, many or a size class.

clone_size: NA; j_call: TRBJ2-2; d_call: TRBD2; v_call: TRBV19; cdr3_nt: TGTGCCAGTAGTCTAGCGGGGGGGACGAACACCGGGGAGCTGTTTTTT; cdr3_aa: CASSLAGGTNTGELFF
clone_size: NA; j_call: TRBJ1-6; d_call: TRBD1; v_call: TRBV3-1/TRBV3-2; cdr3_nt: TGTGCCAGCAGCCTGGGACAGGCAAATTCACCCCTCCACTTT; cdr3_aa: CASSLGQANSPLHF
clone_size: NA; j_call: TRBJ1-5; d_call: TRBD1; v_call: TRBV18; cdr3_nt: TGTGCCAGCTCACCACAGCGCGACAGGGGCCCGCGAGGCAATCAGCCCCAGCATTTT; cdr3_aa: CASSPQRDRGPRGNQPQHF
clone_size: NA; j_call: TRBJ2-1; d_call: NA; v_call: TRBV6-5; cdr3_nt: TGTGCCATCAAAGCGGAACCACCCTACAATGAGCAGTTCTTC; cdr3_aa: CAIKAEPPYNEQFF
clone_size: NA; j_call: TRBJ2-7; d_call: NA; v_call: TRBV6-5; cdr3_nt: TGTGCCAGCAGTTACGGAGGGGACCGCGCCTACGAGCAGTACTTC; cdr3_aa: CASSYGGDRAYEQYF
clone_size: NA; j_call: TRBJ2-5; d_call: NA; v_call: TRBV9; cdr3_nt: TGTGCCAGCAGCCCTCGGGTTCAATACCAAGAGACCCAGTACTTC; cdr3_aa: CASSPRVQYQETQYF
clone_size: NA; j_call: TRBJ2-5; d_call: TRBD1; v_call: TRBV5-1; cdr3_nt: TGCGCCAGCAGCTTGGCCATCCCGACAGGGAAAGAGACCCAGTACTTC; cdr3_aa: CASSLAIPTGKETQYF
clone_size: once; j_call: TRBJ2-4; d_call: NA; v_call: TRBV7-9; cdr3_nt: TGTGCCAGCAGCTTAGGAGGGTCGATAACCAAAAACATTCAGTACTTC; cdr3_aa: CASSLGGSITKNIQYF
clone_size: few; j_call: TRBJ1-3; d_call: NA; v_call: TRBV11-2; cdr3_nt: TGTGCCAGCAGCTTGGCCGCCAATTCTGGAAACACCATATATTTT; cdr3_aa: CASSLAANSGNTIYF
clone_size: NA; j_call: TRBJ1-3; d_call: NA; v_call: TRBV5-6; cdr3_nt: TGTGCCAGCAGCCTGCCGACAGTTAACACCATATATTTT; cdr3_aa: CASSLPTVNTIYF
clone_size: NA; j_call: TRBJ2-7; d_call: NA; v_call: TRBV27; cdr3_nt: TGTGCCAGCAGCAGCAGCGGGTGGGGCGAGCAGTACTTC; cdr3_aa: CASSSSGWGEQYF
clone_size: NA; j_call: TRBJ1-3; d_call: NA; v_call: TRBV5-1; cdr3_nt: TGCGCCAGCAGCTTGGAGCGGACTGGAAACACCATATATTTT; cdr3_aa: CASSLERTGNTIYF
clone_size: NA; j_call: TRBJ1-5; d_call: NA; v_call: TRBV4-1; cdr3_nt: TGCGCCAGCAGCCACGGGGTGGGTAATCGCAATCAGCCCCAGCATTTT; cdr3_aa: CASSHGVGNRNQPQHF
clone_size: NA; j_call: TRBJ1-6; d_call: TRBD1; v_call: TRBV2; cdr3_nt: TGTGCCAGCAGTGAATATAGGGGGCGGGATTCACCCCTCCACTTT; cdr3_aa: CASSEYRGRDSPLHF
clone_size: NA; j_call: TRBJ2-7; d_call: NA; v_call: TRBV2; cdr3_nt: TGTGCCAGCAGTTTGGGACAACCTGGGCACGAGCAGTACTTC; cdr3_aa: CASSLGQPGHEQYF
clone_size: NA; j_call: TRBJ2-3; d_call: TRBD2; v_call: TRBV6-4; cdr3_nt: TGTGCCAGCAGTGTTGGCGGGGGTACAGATACGCAGTATTTT; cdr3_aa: CASSVGGGTDTQYF
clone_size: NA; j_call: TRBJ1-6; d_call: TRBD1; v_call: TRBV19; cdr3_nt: TGTGCCAGTAGTAGACAGGGAAGGGGACCCCTCCACTTT; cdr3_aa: CASSRQGRGPLHF
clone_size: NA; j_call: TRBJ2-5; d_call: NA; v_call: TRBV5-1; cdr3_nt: TGCGCCAGCAGCTTTCGGGACACACTACAAGAGACCCAGTACTTC; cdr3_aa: CASSFRDTLQETQYF
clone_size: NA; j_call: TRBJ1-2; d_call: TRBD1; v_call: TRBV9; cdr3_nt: TGTGCCAGCAGCGTAGATCGGCCGATGGGGACAGGACTCTATGGCTACACCTTC; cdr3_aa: CASSVDRPMGTGLYGYTF
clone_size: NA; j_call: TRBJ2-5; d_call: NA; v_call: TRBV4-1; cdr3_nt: TGCGCCAGCAGCCAAGTTTCGCTGCAAGCGGGGACCCAGTACTTC; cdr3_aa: CASSQVSLQAGTQYF
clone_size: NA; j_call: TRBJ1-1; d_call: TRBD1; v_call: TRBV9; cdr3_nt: TGTGCCAGCAGCGCCCTACAGGGGGGTGAAGCTTTCTTT; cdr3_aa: CASSALQGGEAFF